These T cell receptor beta chains were read from a single sample in a study of Ad26.COV2.S vaccination and SARS-CoV-2 variants. TCRdb's table, derived via immunoSEQ multiplex PCR, lists solely in-frame clones and lacks some. The sample has a few hundred thousand clones, roughly 80% seen once; the top ten hold almost 7.5%. The sample consisted of peripheral blood, taken in a trial of Ad26.COV2.S vaccine versus placebo. The receptors derive from a person between 18 and 59 years old who received the Ad26.COV2.S COVID-19 vaccine or a placebo. Both conserved end residues are part of each CDR3. Fields, in order: CDR3 protein, J gene, V gene.

CDR3 protein: CATKRGALAGTTDTQYF; J gene: TRBJ2-3; V gene: TRBV15
CDR3 protein: CASSLVSGGRVYTDTQYF; J gene: TRBJ2-3; V gene: TRBV7-2
CDR3 protein: CASSLMSGDLNTEAFF; J gene: TRBJ1-1; V gene: TRBV7-3
CDR3 protein: CASSQDTGTGIKKFF; J gene: TRBJ2-1; V gene: TRBV4-3
CDR3 protein: CASSQEEWLATDTQYF; J gene: TRBJ2-3; V gene: TRBV14
CDR3 protein: CASSPSSLDTEAFF; J gene: TRBJ1-1; V gene: TRBV6-2/TRBV6-3
CDR3 protein: CASSDTGLETDTQYF; J gene: TRBJ2-3; V gene: TRBV2
CDR3 protein: CASRPGRWGYEQYF; J gene: TRBJ2-7; V gene: TRBV28
CDR3 protein: CASSAPGQGSNEQFF; J gene: TRBJ2-1; V gene: TRBV6-4
CDR3 protein: CASRRTGGNPGELFF; J gene: TRBJ2-2; V gene: TRBV6-5
CDR3 protein: CASSADIGYQETQYF; J gene: TRBJ2-5; V gene: TRBV9
CDR3 protein: CASSARRTVTAQYF; J gene: TRBJ2-3; V gene: TRBV11-3
CDR3 protein: CATSEGGGQETQYF; J gene: TRBJ2-5; V gene: TRBV24-1
CDR3 protein: CASSLVGPLGGSQGAYNEQFF; J gene: TRBJ2-1; V gene: TRBV5-1
CDR3 protein: CASTLGTEAFF; J gene: TRBJ1-1; V gene: TRBV12-3/TRBV12-4
CDR3 protein: CASSNPLRGNEQFF; J gene: TRBJ2-1; V gene: TRBV7-2